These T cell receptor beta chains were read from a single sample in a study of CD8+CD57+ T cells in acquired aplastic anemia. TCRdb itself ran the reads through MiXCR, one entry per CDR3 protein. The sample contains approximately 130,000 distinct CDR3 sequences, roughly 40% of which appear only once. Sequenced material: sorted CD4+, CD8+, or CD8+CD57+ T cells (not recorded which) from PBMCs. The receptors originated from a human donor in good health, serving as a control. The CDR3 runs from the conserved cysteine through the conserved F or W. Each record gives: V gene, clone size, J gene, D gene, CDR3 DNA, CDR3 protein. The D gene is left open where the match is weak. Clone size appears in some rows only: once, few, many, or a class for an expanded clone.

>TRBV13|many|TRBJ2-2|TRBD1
TGTGCCAGCAGCTGGGGGACAGGACGGACCGGGGAGCTGTTTTTT
CASSWGTGRTGELFF
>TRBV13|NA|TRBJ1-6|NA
TGTGCCAGCCCATGGGACGGAAGTTATAATTCACCCCTCCACTTT
CASPWDGSYNSPLHF
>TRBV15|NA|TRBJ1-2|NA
TGTGCCAGCACCTCCCCACAGGACTATGGCTACACCTTC
CASTSPQDYGYTF
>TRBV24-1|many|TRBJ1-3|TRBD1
TGTGCCACCAGTGATAATGGACAGGGTGGAAACACCATATATTTT
CATSDNGQGGNTIYF
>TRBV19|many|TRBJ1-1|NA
TGTGCCAGTAGTATGGCTAATGACAGGTTTACCATCTTCGGTACTGAAGCTTTCTTT
CASSMANDRFTIFGTEAFF
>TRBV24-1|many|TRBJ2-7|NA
TGTGCCACCAGTGATTCAATACCAGGCGAGCAGTACTTC
CATSDSIPGEQYF
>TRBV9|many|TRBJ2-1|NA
TGTGCCAGCAGCGGGGGGGCCGCCTTCTCCTACAATGAGCAGTTCTTC
CASSGGAAFSYNEQFF
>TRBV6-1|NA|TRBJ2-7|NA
TGTGCCAGCAGTACCCTTTGGGGACTTATCTACGAGCAGTACTTC
CASSTLWGLIYEQYF
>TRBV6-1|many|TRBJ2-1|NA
TGTGCCAGCAGCCGAAACATTGAGCAGTTCTTC
CASSRNIEQFF
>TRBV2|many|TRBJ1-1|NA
TGTGCCAGCAGTGAAATGAAGGGGAACACTGAAGCTTTCTTT
CASSEMKGNTEAFF
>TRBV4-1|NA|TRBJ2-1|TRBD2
TGCGCCAGCAGCCTAGTAGCGGGGGCCCTATACAATGAGCAGTTCTTC
CASSLVAGALYNEQFF
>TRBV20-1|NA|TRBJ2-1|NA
TGCAGTGCGCCAGGGTTTAATGAGCAGTTCTTC
CSAPGFNEQFF
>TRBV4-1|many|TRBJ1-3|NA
TGCGCCAGCAGCCAAGGAGCGGGGATAGGTGGAAACACCATATATTTT
CASSQGAGIGGNTIYF
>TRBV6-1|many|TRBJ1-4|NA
TGTGCCAGCAGGGGGGTAGGCGAAAAACTGTTTTTT
CASRGVGEKLFF
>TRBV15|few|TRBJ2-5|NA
TGTGCCACCAGCAGAGAGTCGAACAGGGAGGAGACCCAGTACTTC
CATSRESNREETQYF
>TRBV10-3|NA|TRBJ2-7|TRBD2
TGTGCCATCTCCGGGACCGCCGGGGGGGCCGTCTCCTACGAGCAGTACTTC
CAISGTAGGAVSYEQYF
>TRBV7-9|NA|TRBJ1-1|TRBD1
TGTGCCAGCAGCTCGTACAGGGGAGGGCACACTGAAGCTTTCTTT
CASSSYRGGHTEAFF
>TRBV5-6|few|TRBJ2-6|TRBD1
TGTACCAGCAGCGGACAGGGGGAGGTTGGGGCCAACGTCCTGACTTTC
CTSSGQGEVGANVLTF
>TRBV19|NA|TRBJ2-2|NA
TGTGCCAGTAGACAGGCCCCGAACACCGGGGAGCTGTTTTTT
CASRQAPNTGELFF
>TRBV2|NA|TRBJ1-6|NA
TGTGCCAACACCCACTCCTATAATTCACCCCTCCACTTT
CANTHSYNSPLHF
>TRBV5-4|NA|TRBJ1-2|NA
TGTGCCAGCAGCTTGGACAGATTGTATGGCTACATCACCTTC
CASSLDRLYGYITF
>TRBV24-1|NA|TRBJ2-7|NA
TGTGCCACCAGCAAAAGCGACATCTCCTACGAGCAGTGCTTC
CATSKSDISYEQCF
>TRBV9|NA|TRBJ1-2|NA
TGTGCCAGCAGCGTAGGTCAGGGGCTGGGTGGCTACACCTTC
CASSVGQGLGGYTF
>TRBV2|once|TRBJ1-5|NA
TGTGCCAGTCACGATGCGGGTGGAGACTATAGCAATCAGCCCCAGCATTTT
CASHDAGGDYSNQPQHF
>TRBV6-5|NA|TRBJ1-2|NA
TGTGCCAGCAGTTTAAAGGGACGGGCCTATGGCTACACCTTC
CASSLKGRAYGYTF
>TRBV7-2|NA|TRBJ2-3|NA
TGTGCCAGCAGCTTAGCTGGTATTGCGGGGAGCACAGATACGCAGTATTTT
CASSLAGIAGSTDTQYF
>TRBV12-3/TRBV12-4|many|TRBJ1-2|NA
TGTGCCAGCAGCTACAGGGAACAGGGAGGCTACACCTTC
CASSYREQGGYTF
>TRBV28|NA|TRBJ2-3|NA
TGTGCCAGCAGTCCCCCCCGCTTAGTAGATACGCAGTATTTT
CASSPPRLVDTQYF
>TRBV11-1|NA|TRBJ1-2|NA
TGTGCCAGCAGCTCGGACAAAGACTATGGCTACACCTTC
CASSSDKDYGYTF
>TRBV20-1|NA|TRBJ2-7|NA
TGCAGTGCTAGAGTGTCTAGCGACGAGCAGTACTTC
CSARVSSDEQYF
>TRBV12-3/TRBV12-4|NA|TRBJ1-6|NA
TGTGCCAGCAGCCAAACAGGAGATAATTCACCCCTCCACTTT
CASSQTGDNSPLHF
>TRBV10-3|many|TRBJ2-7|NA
TGTGCCATCAGTGACTTGGCTTCATACGAGCAGTACTTC
CAISDLASYEQYF
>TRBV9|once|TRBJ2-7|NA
TGTGCCAGCAGCGTAGAGACAGTTTCCTACGAGCAGTACTTC
CASSVETVSYEQYF
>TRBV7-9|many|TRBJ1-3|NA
TGTGCCAGCAGCCCACGGACGCGCGAAAACACCATATATTTT
CASSPRTRENTIYF
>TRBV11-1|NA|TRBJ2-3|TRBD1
TGTGCCAGCAGCTTAGCGTCGTATTTCGGGACAGCCCTGGGGCGGCAGTATTTT
CASSLASYFGTALGRQYF
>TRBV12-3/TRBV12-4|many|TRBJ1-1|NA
TGTGCCAGCAGGAAGCCGCGCACTGAAGCTTTCTTT
CASRKPRTEAFF
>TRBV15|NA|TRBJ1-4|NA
TGTGCCACCAGCAGAGACCGCCCGGCCTCCGGGACTAATGAAAAACTGTTTTTT
CATSRDRPASGTNEKLFF
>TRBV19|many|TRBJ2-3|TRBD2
TGTGCCAGTAAACAGACTAGCGGTGGCACAGATACGCAGTATTTT
CASKQTSGGTDTQYF
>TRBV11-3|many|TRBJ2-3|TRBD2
TGTGCCAGCAGCTTTTACAGCGGGGGGAACACGGATACGCAGTATTTT
CASSFYSGGNTDTQYF
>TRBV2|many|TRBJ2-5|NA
TGTGCCAGCAGTAGCAAAGAGACCCAGTACTTC
CASSSKETQYF
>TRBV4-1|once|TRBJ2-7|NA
TGCGCCAGCAGCCAAGATGGGGGCGAGCGCCCCTACGAGCAGTACTTC
CASSQDGGERPYEQYF
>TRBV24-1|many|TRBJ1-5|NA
TGTGCCACCAGTGATTCTACAGGACCCAATCAGCCCCAGCATTTT
CATSDSTGPNQPQHF
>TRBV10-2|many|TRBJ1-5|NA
TGCGCCAGCAGACCACCGGACACCAGTCAGCCCCAGCATTTT
CASRPPDTSQPQHF
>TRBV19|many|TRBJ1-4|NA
TGTGCCAGTAGTATGGGCCGGCAGGCAACTAATGAAAAACTGTTTTTT
CASSMGRQATNEKLFF
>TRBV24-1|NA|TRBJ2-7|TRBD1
TGTGCCACCAGTGATTTTAAGGGGGGACAGGGGAGGAACGAGCAGTACTTC
CATSDFKGGQGRNEQYF
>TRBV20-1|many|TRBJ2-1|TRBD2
TGCAGTGCGGGCCGACTAGCGACTTCCAATGAGCAGTTCTTC
CSAGRLATSNEQFF
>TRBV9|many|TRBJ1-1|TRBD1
TGTGCCAGCAGCGCTCGGGACAGCCCTGAAGCTTTCTTT
CASSARDSPEAFF
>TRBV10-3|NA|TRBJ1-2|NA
TGTGCCATCATAGGGGAATACGGCTACACCTTC
CAIIGEYGYTF
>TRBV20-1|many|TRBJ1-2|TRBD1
TGCAGTGCTAGTACGGGGACAGGGGTCTATGGCTACACCTTC
CSASTGTGVYGYTF
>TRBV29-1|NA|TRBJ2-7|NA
TGCAGCGTTGGGGTAAACGTCGGCCAAGAGCAGTACTTC
CSVGVNVGQEQYF